These 30 T cell receptor beta chains came from one sample sequenced in a study of OX40 agonist ivuxolimab in advanced cancers. The method was immunoSEQ multiplex PCR; TCRdb's version includes in-frame clones alone and lacks a portion of them. The table records around 95,000 clones, nearly 90% of them present only once. The sequences come from CD4+ or CD8+ T cells sorted from blood, collected in a trial of the OX40 agonist ivuxolimab. The receptor set was obtained from an adult with an advanced solid tumor such as melanoma, head and neck, liver or kidney cancer.

The chain uses TRBV2 and TRBJ1-1, with D uncertain. Trimming cost V 4 bases and J 4 bases, with 22 bases left between them. The CDR3 has 17 residues. Germline loops: CDR1 SNHLY, CDR2 FYNNEI. For the CDR3, the DNA is TGTGCCAGCAGTGTCGGCCCGGGGTTAATATTGGCCACTGAAGCTTTCTTT. Translating gives CASSVGPGLILATEAFF.

The chain is built from TRBV2 and TRBJ2-1, with 9 bases identical to TRBD1. The V segment lost 8 bases and the J segment 4 bases; nucleotides outside the gene matches: 9. The CDR3 has 15 amino acids. Per germline, CDR1 SNHLY and CDR2 FYNNEI. The CDR3 DNA reads as TGTGCCAGCGGGGACCCGGGACAGGGATACAATGAGCAGTTCTTC. As protein: CASGDPGQGYNEQFF. Based on the CDR3 plus reference TRBV2 and TRBJ2-1, the full variable domain is EPEVTQTPSHQVTQMGQEVILRCVPISNHLYFYWYRQILGQKVEFLVSFYNNEISEKSEIFDDQFSVERPDGSNFTLKIRSTKLEDSAMYFCASGDPGQGYNEQFFGPGTRLTVL.

The chain combines TRBV5-3 with TRBJ2-5, with TRBD2 as a possible D gene (5 bases). TRBV5-3 is sorted into the ORF group, with uncertain function. The CDR3 runs to 14 residues. Deletions cut 6 bases from V and 9 bases from J, with 21 bases between. CDR3 DNA: TGTGCCAGAAAAGGTCACGAGGGAAAAAATTCCCAGTACTTC. Protein: CARKGHEGKNSQYF.

In DNA, the CDR3 is TGTGCCAGTAGTATGTCGACTAGCGGGATCGGGGAGCTGTTTTTT. Protein: CASSMSTSGIGELFF. V is TRBV19 and J is TRBJ2-2, with TRBD2 matching over 11 bases. After removal of 3 bases from V and 7 bases from J, the junction contained 4 bases not matched to a gene. From germline, CDR1 is LNHDA and CDR2 SQIVND (reference sequence). This CDR3 is 15 amino acids long.

This clone has a single count. The V gene is TRBV28, the J gene TRBJ2-5; 11 nucleotides align to TRBD2. The germline gives CDR1 MDHEN, CDR2 SYDVKM. The V and J ends lost 5 bases and 2 bases, in that order; junction bases with no gene match: 7. The CDR3 spans 16 residues. The CDR3 sequence is CASSTRLAGRQETQYF. CDR3 DNA sequence: TGTGCCAGCAGTACTAGACTAGCGGGAAGACAAGAGACCCAGTACTTC.

This rearrangement joins TRBV30 to TRBJ2-3; 11 positions agree with TRBD2. This CDR3 contains 14 residues. V dropped 5 bases and J dropped 4; count of bases not matched to a gene: 5. CDR1 and CDR2 from the germline V gene are GTSNPN and SVGIG (reference sequence). Here the CDR3 reads CAWASGRSSDTQYF. The CDR3 DNA is TGTGCCTGGGCTAGCGGGAGGAGTTCAGATACGCAGTATTTT.

A few counts support this clone. The genes are TRBV5-4 and TRBJ1-6, with 9 nucleotides matching TRBD1. This CDR3 is built from 15 residues. Germline V CDR1 and CDR2: SGHNT, YYREEE (reference sequence). V dropped 0 bases and J dropped 10; count of bases not matched to a gene: 5. This CDR3 reads CASSLERTGVSPLHF. The CDR3 DNA follows: TGTGCCAGCAGCTTGGAGCGGACAGGGGTCTCACCCCTCCACTTT.

This clone was detected only a few times. This chain links TRBV4-2 with TRBJ1-1; tentatively, D is TRBD1 (5 bases). The germline V and J ends were trimmed by 1 base and 5 bases, with 11 bases remaining between them. The CDR3 is 14 residues long. Germline CDR1 is LGHNA and CDR2 is YNFKEQ. The CDR3 region has the DNA TGTGCCAGCAGCCAAGGCAGGGTGGGGACTGAAGCTTTCTTT. Translating gives CASSQGRVGTEAFF.

The chain joins TRBV6-5 to TRBJ2-2; D is ambiguous. This CDR3 spans 14 amino acids. Trimming removed 2 bases from V and 4 bases from J, with 8 bases in between. Germline V gives CDR1 MNHEY, CDR2 SVGAGI. Here the CDR3 reads CASSYRTVTGELFF. CDR3 coding DNA: TGTGCCAGCAGTTACCGGACCGTCACCGGGGAGCTGTTTTTT.

V usage is TRBV5-6 and J usage is TRBJ1-1, with 7 bases aligning to TRBD1. V lost 4 bases and J lost 6; bases outside the gene matches: 12. Germline assignment: CDR1 SGHDT and CDR2 YYEEEE. The CDR3 is 15 amino acids. Written as DNA, the CDR3 is TGTGCCAGCAGCGCCCGGGAGGGGGCGCGTGCTGAAGCTTTCTTT. Its protein is CASSAREGARAEAFF.

The chain has TRBV5-1 and TRBJ1-4, with no clear D. V lost 2 bases, J lost 0 bases, and 5 bases lay in between. This CDR3 has 14 residues. Germline V gene sequence: CDR1 SGHRS, CDR2 YFSETQ. The CDR3 is CASSFGATNEKLFF. The CDR3 DNA follows: TGCGCCAGCAGCTTTGGAGCAACTAATGAAAAACTGTTTTTT.

The rearrangement uses TRBV19 and TRBJ2-7; the match to TRBD2 covers 11 bases. The J segment lost 3 bases and the V segment lost 6 bases, leaving 13 bases of the junction unmatched. CDR3 length equals 17 residues. Per the germline V gene, CDR1 is LNHDA and CDR2 is SQIVND (reference sequence). Here the CDR3 DNA reads TGTGCCAGTAGCCTCACTAGCGGGAGTAATTGGGGCTACGAGCAGTACTTC. As protein: CASSLTSGSNWGYEQYF.

The rearrangement links TRBV15 to TRBJ1-1; tentatively, D is TRBD1 (5 bases). This CDR3 region has 15 residues. V lost 4 bases and J 1 base, leaving 13 bases between the germline ends. The germline V gene has CDR1 LNHNV and CDR2 YYDKDF (reference sequence). DNA of the CDR3: TGTGCCACCAGCACCAAACCGGGGCAGAACACTGAAGCTTTCTTT. Its protein is CATSTKPGQNTEAFF.

The sample holds a few counts of this clone. The chain joins TRBV5-1 to TRBJ2-3; D not certain. Germline V gene lookup returns CDR1 SGHRS and CDR2 YFSETQ. Trimming cost V 0 bases and J 2 bases, with 4 bases left between them. The CDR3 length is 13 residues. CDR3 DNA: TGCGCCAGCAGCTTGGTCCTCACAGATACGCAGTATTTT. Translated, it gives CASSLVLTDTQYF.

The rearrangement links TRBV19 to TRBJ2-2; 8 bases are a match to TRBD1. V lost 4 bases to trimming and J lost 7 bases; unmatched junction nucleotides: 11. The length of the CDR3 is 16 residues. Per germline, CDR1 LNHDA and CDR2 SQIVND (reference sequence). The CDR3 DNA follows: TGTGCCAGTAGTAGCCAACTTCCAGGGGGCGGCGGGGAGCTGTTTTTT. Translating gives CASSSQLPGGGGELFF.

This clone was seen just once. V usage is TRBV30 and J usage is TRBJ1-1, with D uncertain. Trimming left V 4 bases short and J 3 bases short, with 6 bases between. The germline V gene encodes CDR1 GTSNPN and CDR2 SVGIG (reference sequence). The CDR3 is made up of 11 amino acids. The DNA for the CDR3 is TGTGCCTGGAACCTCGACACTGAAGCTTTCTTT. Amino acids: CAWNLDTEAFF.

The count of this clone is one. This chain links TRBV28 with TRBJ1-5; D is unresolved. The CDR3 is made up of 14 amino acids. Trimming removed 3 bases at V and 2 bases at J, with 8 bases between. Germline V gene sequence: CDR1 MDHEN, CDR2 SYDVKM. The CDR3 bases are TGTGCCAGCAGTTTTCCGGGCGGCAATCAGCCCCAGCATTTT. Translated, it gives CASSFPGGNQPQHF.

The chain recombines TRBV5-1 with TRBJ2-7; 7 bases align to TRBD1. Losses at the gene ends were 4 bases for V and 3 bases for J; bases not matched to a gene: 4. Germline lookup yields CDR1 SGHRS and CDR2 YFSETQ. This CDR3 comprises 13 residues. This CDR3 reads CASSRGQSYEQYF. The CDR3 nucleotides read TGCGCCAGCAGCAGGGGACAGAGCTACGAGCAGTACTTC.

The rearrangement links TRBV11-2 to TRBJ2-7, with 7 bases matching TRBD1. There are 15 residues in the CDR3. V lost 0 bases, J lost 0 bases, and 2 bases stayed unmatched. Germline CDR1 and CDR2: SGHAT and FQNNGV. The CDR3 nucleotides read TGTGCCAGCAGCTTAGAACAGGGGTACTCCTACGAGCAGTACTTC. Its translation: CASSLEQGYSYEQYF.

The rearrangement joins TRBV5-1 to TRBJ2-7; TRBD1 aligns across 9 bases. CDR3 length equals 15 residues. The V gene's germline CDR1 is SGHRS and CDR2 YFSETQ. V lost 4 bases to trimming and J lost 4 bases; unmatched junction nucleotides: 9. The CDR3 is CASSAWTGALYEQYF. CDR3 in DNA: TGCGCCAGCAGCGCCTGGACAGGGGCACTATACGAGCAGTACTTC.

The gene calls are TRBV29-1 and TRBJ1-1; D unresolved. This CDR3 contains 15 residues. CDR1 is SQVTM, CDR2 ANQGSEA, per germline. V lost 4 bases and J lost 6, with 21 bases in between. Written as DNA, the CDR3 is TGCAGCGTTGGGTTTGCAGGTTCTGTTTTATCTGAAGCTTTCTTT. Its translation: CSVGFAGSVLSEAFF.

This clone was detected only a few times. This sequence joins TRBV28 and TRBJ2-7; D uncertain. The CDR3 length is 11 residues. Trimming removed 6 bases at V and 2 bases at J, with 5 bases between. Germline values: CDR1 MDHEN, CDR2 SYDVKM. CDR3 sequence: CASSSTYEQYF. The CDR3 DNA reads TGTGCCAGCAGCTCCACCTACGAGCAGTACTTC.

The chain couples TRBV2 to TRBJ2-7; D may match TRBD1 or TRBD2 (5 bases each). Germline CDR1 reads SNHLY; CDR2 reads FYNNEI. V was pared by 7 bases and J by 0 bases, with 13 bases between. The CDR3 has 14 amino acids. The CDR3 sequence is CASKRDGPSYEQYF. The DNA of the CDR3 is TGTGCCAGCAAGAGGGACGGACCCTCCTACGAGCAGTACTTC.

This rearrangement joins TRBV10-1 to TRBJ2-1; perhaps TRBD2 as D (6 bases). The V end was cut by 8 bases, the J end by 2 bases, with 10 bases between. In germline, CDR1 is WNHNN, CDR2 SYGVQD (reference sequence). This CDR3 contains 13 residues. CDR3 protein: CASGSGPYNEQFF. CDR3 bases: TGCGCCAGCGGGAGCGGGCCCTACAATGAGCAGTTCTTC.

The chain combines TRBV18 with TRBJ1-1, with no clear D. Trimming took 6 bases from V and 2 from J, leaving 10 bases between them. The germline V gene has CDR1 KGHSH and CDR2 LQKENI. The CDR3 has 13 amino acids. DNA of the CDR3: TGTGCCAGCTCGCCCGGGATTAACACTGAAGCTTTCTTT. Its translation is CASSPGINTEAFF.

The V call is TRBV18, the J call TRBJ1-5, with D unresolved. The CDR3 spans 13 residues. V was shortened by 4 bases and J by 6 bases, with 10 bases between the two germline ends. Germline CDR1 is KGHSH and CDR2 is LQKENI. CDR3 residues: CASSRLGSQPQHF. The CDR3 DNA reads as TGTGCCAGCTCACGTCTTGGCTCTCAGCCCCAGCATTTT. Full variable domain (missing parts from reference TRBV18 and TRBJ1-5): NAGVMQNPRHLVRRRGQEARLRCSPMKGHSHVYWYRQLPEEGLKFMVYLQKENIIDESGMPKERFSAEFPKEGPSILRIQQVVRGDSAAYFCASSRLGSQPQHFGDGTRLSIL.

The chain carries TRBV7-7 and TRBJ2-1, with no clear D. The V and J ends lost 5 bases and 6 bases respectively, with 11 bases between them. Germline V lookup: CDR1 SSHAT, CDR2 FNYEAQ (reference sequence). The length of the CDR3 is 13 residues. The CDR3 here is CASSPPDRNEQFF. CDR3 sequence (DNA): TGTGCCAGCAGCCCACCAGACCGCAATGAGCAGTTCTTC.

The genes are TRBV5-1 and TRBJ2-1, with 7 bases identical to TRBD2. Germline-derived CDR1 and CDR2 are SGHRS and YFSETQ. V lost 4 bases and J lost 4; bases outside the gene matches: 2. The CDR3 has 13 residues. The CDR3 DNA sequence: TGCGCCAGCAGCGGGGAGGGGTACAATGAGCAGTTCTTC. It encodes CASSGEGYNEQFF.

J is TRBJ2-5 and V is TRBV19; no reliable D call. From germline, CDR1 is LNHDA and CDR2 SQIVND (reference sequence). The CDR3 sequence is 15 residues long. Trimming removed 1 base at V and 2 bases at J, with 11 bases between. The CDR3 DNA reads as TGTGCCAGTAGTATAGGGAAGGGCGGTCAAGAGACCCAGTACTTC. As protein: CASSIGKGGQETQYF.

V and J are TRBV5-1 and TRBJ2-1, with D perhaps given as TRBD1 or TRBD2 (5 bases each). The length of the CDR3 is 11 residues. Germline V gene sequence: CDR1 SGHRS, CDR2 YFSETQ. Deletions cut 4 bases from V and 9 bases from J, with 8 bases between. DNA of the CDR3: TGCGCCAGCAGCGGTGGGGGTGAGCAGTTCTTC. Protein sequence: CASSGGGEQFF. Combining the CDR3 with reference TRBV5-1 and TRBJ2-1 gives the whole variable domain KAGVTQTPRYLIKTRGQQVTLSCSPISGHRSVSWYQQTPGQGLQFLFEYFSETQRNKGNFPGRFSGRQFSNSRSEMNVSTLELGDSALYLCASSGGGEQFFGPGTRLTVL.